This T cell receptor beta chain was obtained from a study of Graves' ophthalmopathy and Graves' hyperthyroidism. Study results and limitations: This model predicted ophthalmopathy progression (sensitivity 60% to 71%, specificity about 72%).

Amplification of TCR beta CDR3 regions used RNA transcripts. Investigators did first-round RT-PCR with HTBI primers, then second-round multiplex PCR. A single record per CDR3 protein comes from TCRdb applying MiXCR to the multiplex PCR reads. The table shows under 800,000 distinct CDR3 sequences, with about 24% occurring only once. J was trimmed by 7 bases and V by 1 base; bases with no gene match: 8. Germline CDR1 is SGHVS and CDR2 is FQNEAQ. This CDR3 has 16 amino acids. In the case of this clonotype: The antigen is unknown.

Absence of ophthalmopathy within 18 months of follow-up defined stable hyperthyroidism. The clonotype comes from a woman aged 18 to 35 with stable Graves' hyperthyroidism. Some clones in this sample may be carry-over from other donors' samples. The material sequenced was peripheral blood. The V and J genes are TRBV7-8 and TRBJ2-2, with TRBD1 identical over 8 bases. CDR3: CASSLVVPGGGGELFF. The CDR3 DNA sequence: TGTGCCAGCAGCTTAGTTGTACCAGGGGGCGGCGGGGAGCTGTTTTTT. Looking up the rest from reference TRBV7-8 and TRBJ2-2 gives the full variable domain: GAGVSQSPRYKVAKRGQDVALRCDPISGHVSLFWYQQALGQGPEFLTYFQNEAQLDKSGLPSDRFFAERPEGSVSTLKIQRTQQEDSAVYLCASSLVVPGGGGELFFGEGSRLTVL.